One sample yielded the 30 T cell receptor beta chains listed below, sequenced in a study of cytomegalovirus exposure and HLA in healthy donors. It was with 60 Vbeta and 13 Jbeta primers that the PCR ran. Libraries were prepared by immunoSEQ multiplex PCR; TCRdb keeps only in-frame clonotypes and omits some of them. The sample gives 180,000 or so clones, 77% of which show up once; 2.5% to 3.5% is in the top ten. Sequencing was carried out using PBMCs. The receptor set was obtained from a female donor in good health and CMV-seronegative.

This clone showed up just once. The rearrangement uses TRBV18 and TRBJ2-6; D remains ambiguous. The V gene's germline CDR1 is KGHSH and CDR2 LQKENI. The CDR3 contains 18 residues. V was trimmed by 5 bases and J by 0 bases, leaving 17 bases between them. The CDR3 region is CASSVQVPYSSGANVLTF. CDR3 DNA sequence: TGTGCCAGCTCAGTTCAGGTTCCCTATTCCTCTGGGGCCAACGTCCTGACTTTC.

This clone was seen a few times. The chain employs TRBV19 and TRBJ2-7; the D gene is possibly TRBD2 (6 bases). CDR3 length equals 11 residues. The germline V gene has CDR1 LNHDA and CDR2 SQIVND (reference sequence). V was clipped by 9 bases and J by 4 bases, with 10 bases between them. CDR3 region: CASGGTYEQYF. CDR3 nucleotides: TGTGCCAGCGGAGGGACGTACGAGCAGTACTTC.

DNA for the CDR3: TGCGCCAGCAGCTTGAACCCGAGGGCAGGGGAAGGCGATGAGCAGTTCTTC. It encodes CASSLNPRAGEGDEQFF. V is TRBV5-1 and J is TRBJ2-1, with D possibly TRBD1 on 6 matching bases. Trimming took off 1 base at V and 8 bases at J, with 22 bases between the two ends. This CDR3 spans 17 amino acids. The germline CDR1 and CDR2 sequences are SGHRS and YFSETQ.

V gene TRBV6-5 combines with J gene TRBJ2-1; 7 positions agree with TRBD2. With V trimmed by 1 base and J by 10 bases, 4 bases remained unmatched. The germline V gene encodes CDR1 MNHEY and CDR2 SVGAGI. The CDR3 is 13 residues long. CDR3 DNA sequence: TGTGCCAGCAGTTACTTGCTAGCGGACGAGCAGTTCTTC. Its translation is CASSYLLADEQFF.

This clone was found once. The rearrangement uses TRBV6-1 and TRBJ2-3; 8 bases agree with TRBD2. The germline V gene has CDR1 MNHNS and CDR2 SASEGT. The V segment lost 7 bases and the J segment 5 bases; nucleotides outside the gene matches: 11. This CDR3 contains 15 residues. This CDR3 reads CASMSGAGGLDTQYF. In nucleotides, the CDR3 is TGTGCCAGCATGTCTGGCGCGGGGGGATTAGATACGCAGTATTTT.

Remarks on this clone: This same CDR3 is encoded by further DNA sequences in the sample. This chain joins TRBV18 and TRBJ1-4; 9 bases are shared with TRBD1. J was trimmed by 5 bases and V by 3 bases; bases with no gene match: 1. CDR1 is KGHSH and CDR2 is LQKENI in the germline V gene. The CDR3 runs to 14 residues. In DNA, the CDR3 is TGTGCCAGCTCACCGGGACAGGGAAATGAAAAACTGTTTTTT. It codes for CASSPGQGNEKLFF.

V gene TRBV28 combines with J gene TRBJ1-2; the match to TRBD1 covers 9 bases. V lost 6 bases to trimming and J lost 5 bases; unmatched junction nucleotides: 13. The CDR3 spans 16 residues. CDR1 is MDHEN, CDR2 SYDVKM, per germline. The CDR3 sequence is CASRLNSGTGIYGYTF. The DNA for the CDR3 is TGTGCCAGCAGGTTAAACTCCGGGACAGGGATTTATGGCTACACCTTC.

V gene TRBV11-3 combines with J gene TRBJ1-2; 9 bases map to TRBD1. The CDR3 runs 14 residues. With 5 bases clipped from V and 7 bases from J, the junction kept 8 bases outside the gene matches. CDR1 SGHNT and CDR2 YENEEA come from the germline V gene. The CDR3 coding sequence is TGTGCCAGCAGCGCTACCGGGACAGGGTTTGGCTACACCTTC. Translating it yields CASSATGTGFGYTF. The full variable domain, with the rest looked up from reference TRBV11-3 and TRBJ1-2, is EAGVVQSPRYKIIEKKQPVAFWCNPISGHNTLYWYLQNLGQGPELLIRYENEEAVDDSQLPKDRFSAERLKGVDSTLKIQPAELGDSAVYLCASSATGTGFGYTFGSGTRLTVV.

The chain is built from TRBV5-6 and TRBJ2-4, with TRBD2 identical over 7 bases. Germline assignment: CDR1 SGHDT and CDR2 YYEEEE. CDR3 length: 15 residues. Trimming cost V 2 bases and J 0 bases; bases outside gene matches: 2. Here the CDR3 reads CASSLAGLAKNIQYF. For the CDR3, the DNA is TGTGCCAGCAGCTTAGCGGGGCTAGCCAAAAACATTCAGTACTTC. Full variable domain (outside the CDR3, taken from reference TRBV5-6 and TRBJ2-4): DAGVTQSPTHLIKTRGQQVTLRCSPKSGHDTVSWYQQALGQGPQFIFQYYEEEERQRGNFPDRFSGHQFPNYSSELNVNALLLGDSALYLCASSLAGLAKNIQYFGAGTRLSVL.

The chain combines TRBV6-1 with TRBJ2-2, with 7 nucleotides matching TRBD2. CDR1 MNHNS and CDR2 SASEGT come from the germline V gene. The junction had 5 bases not matched to a gene; V was cut back by 6 bases and J by 4 bases. The CDR3 consists of 14 residues. The CDR3 loop is CASRGRVGTGELFF. The CDR3 DNA reads TGTGCCAGCAGGGGGAGGGTAGGCACCGGGGAGCTGTTTTTT.

V gene TRBV4-1 combines with J gene TRBJ2-3; D may be TRBD1 (6 bases). V was cut by 1 base and J by 0 bases, with 8 bases left in between. Germline V CDR1 and CDR2: MGHRA, YSYEKL. The CDR3 spans 15 residues. Here the CDR3 DNA reads TGCGCCAGCAGCCAAGGACAGGTTAGCACAGATACGCAGTATTTT. Translated, it gives CASSQGQVSTDTQYF.

This chain links TRBV19 with TRBJ1-3; D may be TRBD1 (5 bases). The germline gives CDR1 LNHDA, CDR2 SQIVND (reference sequence). V was cut by 6 bases and J by 4 bases, with 13 bases left in between. CDR3 length equals 14 residues. DNA of the CDR3: TGTGCCAGTAGCCACGGGGGGATCGGAAACACCATATATTTT. This sequence encodes CASSHGGIGNTIYF.

The chain links TRBV5-1 to TRBJ2-7; D not certain. Germline V lookup: CDR1 SGHRS, CDR2 YFSETQ. The CDR3 is 15 amino acids. Trimming removed 0 bases at V and 0 bases at J, with 10 bases between. The CDR3 bases are TGCGCCAGCAGCTTGGGGGCCGCAAGCTCCTACGAGCAGTACTTC. Protein: CASSLGAASSYEQYF. Using reference TRBV5-1 and TRBJ2-7 for the parts outside the CDR3, the full variable domain is KAGVTQTPRYLIKTRGQQVTLSCSPISGHRSVSWYQQTPGQGLQFLFEYFSETQRNKGNFPGRFSGRQFSNSRSEMNVSTLELGDSALYLCASSLGAASSYEQYFGPGTRLTVT.

This chain uses TRBV13 with TRBJ2-6; maybe TRBD1 (5 bases). The CDR3 is made up of 15 amino acids. The germline gives CDR1 PRHDT, CDR2 FYEKMQ (reference sequence). V lost 3 bases to trimming and J lost 0 bases, with 6 bases between them. The CDR3 nucleotides are TGTGCCAGCAGCTTTACAGGCTCTGGGGCCAACGTCCTGACTTTC. This sequence encodes CASSFTGSGANVLTF.

The chain links TRBV5-5 to TRBJ2-5; weak D call: TRBD1 (6 bases). The germline gives CDR1 SGHKS, CDR2 YYEKEE (reference sequence). V gave up 0 bases and J gave up 5 bases, with 17 bases separating them. The CDR3 extends over 16 amino acids. The chain's CDR3 is CASSLAELTGTETQYF. DNA of the CDR3: TGTGCCAGCAGCTTGGCCGAACTAACAGGGACGGAGACCCAGTACTTC.

V and J are TRBV5-1 and TRBJ1-6; D ambiguous. Per germline, CDR1 SGHRS and CDR2 YFSETQ. The CDR3 runs to 15 residues. Trimming shortened V by 0 bases and J by 2 bases, and 6 bases separated the two germline ends. CDR3 nucleotide sequence: TGCGCCAGCAGCTTGGTACAGACCTATAATTCACCCCTCCACTTT. This encodes CASSLVQTYNSPLHF.

V and J are TRBV15 and TRBJ2-2; 9 bases map to TRBD2. Germline assignment: CDR1 LNHNV and CDR2 YYDKDF (reference sequence). V trimming: 2 bases; J trimming: 4 bases; junction bases outside the gene matches: 8. The CDR3 extends over 17 amino acids. CDR3 coding DNA: TGTGCCACCAGCAGAAATCCGGGACTAGCCGTCACCGGGGAGCTGTTTTTT. Amino acid sequence: CATSRNPGLAVTGELFF.

Regarding this clone: The sample has other DNA sequences that encode this CDR3 too. The chain joins TRBV9 to TRBJ1-1; 10 nucleotides line up with TRBD1. The J segment lost 6 bases and the V segment lost 3 bases, leaving 5 bases of the junction unmatched. There are 14 residues in the CDR3. The germline CDR1 and CDR2 sequences are SGDLS and YYNGEE. The CDR3 loop is CASSGRQGAPEAFF. CDR3 bases: TGTGCCAGCAGCGGGCGACAGGGGGCTCCTGAAGCTTTCTTT.

This clone was seen just once. V and J are TRBV27 and TRBJ2-7; 8 positions agree with TRBD1. Unmatched junction bases numbered 7, after V lost 3 bases and J lost 0 bases. This CDR3 is built from 16 residues. Germline loops: CDR1 MNHEY, CDR2 SMNVEV (reference sequence). The CDR3 sequence is CASSLAGGQVSYEQYF. The CDR3 region has the DNA TGTGCCAGCAGTTTGGCCGGGGGACAGGTCTCCTACGAGCAGTACTTC.

This clone appeared a few times. V gene TRBV6-6 combines with J gene TRBJ1-1; D remains unclear. The CDR3 is 15 amino acids. The V gene's germline CDR1 is MNHNY and CDR2 SVGAGI (reference sequence). The V end was cut by 2 bases, the J end by 0 bases, with 10 bases between. The chain's CDR3 is CASSYMYSLNTEAFF. For the CDR3, the DNA is TGTGCCAGCAGTTACATGTACAGCTTGAACACTGAAGCTTTCTTT.

This clone was observed a single time. This rearrangement joins TRBV19 to TRBJ2-7; TRBD2 aligns across 11 bases. Losses at the gene ends were 4 bases for V and 6 bases for J; bases not matched to a gene: 5. Germline assignment: CDR1 LNHDA and CDR2 SQIVND (reference sequence). The CDR3 has 14 residues. CDR3: CASSTLAGGREQYF. In DNA form, the CDR3 reads TGTGCCAGTAGTACATTAGCGGGAGGGCGCGAGCAGTACTTC.

Here the CDR3 DNA reads TGTGCCAGTAGAACCCTACGGGGGGCGAACACTGAAGCTTTCTTT. This codes for CASRTLRGANTEAFF. The rearrangement joins TRBV19 to TRBJ1-1, with D possibly matching TRBD1 (6 bases). Trimming shortened V by 6 bases and J by 1 base, and 15 bases separated the two germline ends. From germline, CDR1 is LNHDA and CDR2 SQIVND (reference sequence). This CDR3 region has 15 residues.

The chain uses TRBV5-1 and TRBJ2-5, with 9 bases matching TRBD1. The DNA end favors TRBJ2-7, so the J call may be wrong. Germline CDR1 is SGHRS and CDR2 is YFSETQ. This CDR3 region has 15 residues. The DNA for the CDR3 is TGCGCCAGCAGCCAGGAGGGACAGGGAGTTTCCGAGCAGTACTTC. Its protein is CASSQEGQGVSEQYF.

This clone was seen a handful of times. The chain links TRBV4-1 to TRBJ2-7; 8 bases are a match to TRBD2. Looked up from germline, CDR1 is MGHRA and CDR2 is YSYEKL. The CDR3 runs to 15 residues. V gave up 0 bases and J gave up 3 bases; unmatched junction bases: 4. The CDR3 protein is CASSQDGGGYYEQYF. The CDR3 DNA sequence: TGCGCCAGCAGCCAAGATGGCGGGGGGTACTACGAGCAGTACTTC.

This sequence joins TRBV7-9 and TRBJ1-1; D unclear. From germline, CDR1 is SEHNR and CDR2 FQNEAQ (reference sequence). V dropped 2 bases and J dropped 3 bases, with 16 bases sitting between them. This CDR3 comprises 16 residues. The DNA of the CDR3 is TGTGCCAGCAGCTTACGGAGAGGGCGGAGGGACACTGAAGCTTTCTTT. It specifies CASSLRRGRRDTEAFF.

The chain uses TRBV5-1 and TRBJ2-5, with 8 bases aligning to TRBD2. In germline, CDR1 is SGHRS, CDR2 YFSETQ. CDR3 size: 16 residues. The trim removed 4 bases at V and 2 bases at J, leaving 10 bases unmatched. The CDR3 nucleotides are TGCGCCAGCAGCCCCCCGGGCGGGGGGACTCAAGAGACCCAGTACTTC. Its translation: CASSPPGGGTQETQYF.

J is TRBJ1-6 and V is TRBV9; a weak D match, TRBD1 (6 bases). The length of the CDR3 is 15 residues. The ends were cut back, 4 bases at V and 5 bases at J, with 13 bases in the middle. Germline loops: CDR1 SGDLS, CDR2 YYNGEE. CDR3 DNA sequence: TGTGCCAGCAGCTACGGGGGGCTGAATAATTCACCCCTCCACTTT. Translation: CASSYGGLNNSPLHF.

The chain carries TRBV10-3 and TRBJ2-5, with 9 bases that match TRBD2. Germline values: CDR1 ENHRY, CDR2 SYGVKD. CDR3 size: 13 residues. Trimming removed 3 bases from V and 13 bases from J; junction bases left unmatched: 9. This chain's CDR3 is CAISEVSGGLAYF. The CDR3 region has the DNA TGTGCCATCAGTGAAGTTAGCGGGGGCCTCGCGTACTTC.

The chain couples TRBV18 to TRBJ2-1; 8 bases agree with TRBD1. This CDR3 region has 17 residues. Germline trimming cut 3 bases from V and 6 bases from J; bases unmatched to any gene: 13. Germline V gene lookup returns CDR1 KGHSH and CDR2 LQKENI. The CDR3: CASSPVTGQGLGNEQFF. In DNA, the CDR3 is TGTGCCAGCTCACCTGTAACAGGACAGGGACTTGGCAATGAGCAGTTCTTC.

The gene calls are TRBV6-6 and TRBJ1-6; D is unclear. CDR3 length equals 13 residues. V lost 5 bases and J 9 bases, leaving 11 bases between the germline ends. Germline V gene lookup returns CDR1 MNHNY and CDR2 SVGAGI (reference sequence). CDR3 nucleotide sequence: TGTGCCAGCAGTACCCCAGAGGTTTCACCCCTCCACTTT. It codes for CASSTPEVSPLHF.